This TCR beta chain is from a study of cytomegalovirus exposure and HLA in healthy donors. Overall study findings and caveats: It was confirmed in vitro that a few of the CMV-associated chains were specific for CMV antigens. Among TCR beta chains of equal frequency, HLA-associated ones were more clonally expanded in a later analysis.

The PCR contained 60 Vbeta and 13 Jbeta primers. Here immunoSEQ multiplex PCR was the method, and the copy in TCRdb shows in-frame clones only, minus some. The sample records some 83,000 clones, roughly 75% being singletons. V gave up 4 bases and J gave up 3 bases, with 10 bases separating them. Per the germline V gene, CDR1 is SNHLY and CDR2 is FYNNEI. The CDR3 has 14 amino acids. Note on this clone: Its target is unknown.

This TCR was sampled from a man aged 55-75 years in good health and CMV-seronegative. Sequencing used PBMCs. The rearrangement links TRBV2 to TRBJ1-5; D remains unclear. The CDR3 coding sequence is TGTGCCAGCAGTGTTGGTCAGAACAATCAGCCCCAGCATTTT. Encoded protein: CASSVGQNNQPQHF.